This is a list of T cell receptor beta chains from one sample in a study of vaccination and CD4 T cells after COVID-19. Their target antigens are unknown. One entry per CDR3 protein results from TCRdb running MiXCR on the PCR reads. This sample has just under 20,000 distinct CDR3 sequences, with around half found just once. The input for sequencing was CD4+ T cells from blood, cultured in vitro, taken after SARS-CoV-2 vaccination. The receptors shown here come from a human donor who had recovered from COVID-19. The CDR3 runs from the conserved cysteine through the conserved F or W. A D gene is named only where the DNA matches it firmly. Expanded clones get a size class; other rows say once, few or many, or leave the size out.

cdr3_nt cdr3_aa d_call v_call clone_size j_call
TGTGCCATCAGTGACAGGGCCTCCTATGGCTACACCTTC CAISDRASYGYTF NA TRBV10-3 NA TRBJ1-2
TGTGCCAGCAGCCAAGTCGGGGGGGCCCAGGGAGGAAACACCATATATTTT CASSQVGGAQGGNTIYF NA TRBV4-2 NA TRBJ1-3
TGTGCCAGCAGTTACGCGAACACTGAAGCTTTCTTT CASSYANTEAFF NA TRBV6-5 NA TRBJ1-1
TGTGCCAGCAGCCAAGGATCCGGGACAGAGACCCAGTACTTC CASSQGSGTETQYF NA TRBV4-2 once TRBJ2-5
TGTGCCAGCAGCCTAAGGGACCGGAGCTCCTATAATTCACCCCTCCACTTT CASSLRDRSSYNSPLHF NA TRBV7-6 NA TRBJ1-6
TGTGCCAGCAGGCCTCCCGGGACAGGGAATGGCTACACCTTC CASRPPGTGNGYTF TRBD1 TRBV4-2 NA TRBJ1-2
TGTGCCAGCAGTTTAGACAGTGAAGAGACCCAGTACTTC CASSLDSEETQYF NA TRBV27 few TRBJ2-5
TGTGCCACCGGACTAGCGGGAGGCACCTACGAGCAGTACTTC CATGLAGGTYEQYF TRBD2 TRBV27 few TRBJ2-7
TGCAGTGCTGGACAGCCGACGCAAGGTGAAGCTTTCTTT CSAGQPTQGEAFF NA TRBV20-1 NA TRBJ1-1
TGTGCCAGTAGCCCCACGGGGGGCATGATCACTGAAGCTTTCTTT CASSPTGGMITEAFF NA TRBV19 NA TRBJ1-1
TGTGCCAGCAGAAGTTCGGGGGGGCGCGGGCAGCCCCAGCATTTT CASRSSGGRGQPQHF NA TRBV6-2/TRBV6-3 few TRBJ1-5
TGTGCCTCGCAAAATGGAAACACAGATACGCAGTATTTT CASQNGNTDTQYF NA TRBV6-1 NA TRBJ2-3
TGTGCCAGCAGCGCCCGGACGGGGGATGGCTACACCTTC CASSARTGDGYTF NA TRBV25-1 few TRBJ1-2
TGTGCCAGCAGTTTATCCGGGGCCGGTTATGATCGGTCCTACAATGAGCAGTTCTTC CASSLSGAGYDRSYNEQFF NA TRBV27 few TRBJ2-1
TGTGCCAGCAGCCCCCCGGGACAGGGGGTTTGGTATGGCTACACCTTC CASSPPGQGVWYGYTF TRBD1 TRBV7-2 NA TRBJ1-2
TGTGCCAGCAGCCTCCAGGTTGGTGGGATACATAACTATGGCTACACCTTC CASSLQVGGIHNYGYTF NA TRBV5-6 NA TRBJ1-2
TGTGCCAGCAGCCCAGGGGGCGCAACGGGGGAGCTGTTTTTT CASSPGGATGELFF TRBD1 TRBV7-9 few TRBJ2-2
TGTGCCAGCAGTCCCCCAGGGGGTGCAGGGCCTGTCAATCAGCCCCAGCATTTT CASSPPGGAGPVNQPQHF TRBD1 TRBV6-2/TRBV6-3 NA TRBJ1-5
TGCAGTGCTAGCCGTAATACTAATGAAAAACTGTTTTTT CSASRNTNEKLFF NA TRBV20-1 NA TRBJ1-4
TGTGCCAGCAGCAAACCAAGGACTAGCAGGTCCTACGAGCAGTACTTC CASSKPRTSRSYEQYF NA TRBV21-1 NA TRBJ2-7
TGTGCCAGCAGACACCAAGATCTCACTGAAGCTTTCTTT CASRHQDLTEAFF NA TRBV6-2/TRBV6-3 few TRBJ1-1
TGTGCCAGCAGCCGCGGGACAGTTAATTCACCCCCCCACTTT CASSRGTVNSPPHF TRBD1 TRBV7-8 NA TRBJ1-6
TGTGCCAGCAGCTTAATCGGACAGGGGGCAGAGACCCAGTACTTC CASSLIGQGAETQYF TRBD1 TRBV7-3 NA TRBJ2-5
TGTGCCGGGAGGTCCACGGGGAACTATGGCTACACCTTC CAGRSTGNYGYTF NA TRBV6-2/TRBV6-3 once TRBJ1-2
TGCGCCAGCAGCCTACAGGGGGCCTTTGGGAATTCACCCCTCCACTTT CASSLQGAFGNSPLHF TRBD1 TRBV5-1 few TRBJ1-6
TGTGCCAGTAGAGCCCAGGCGGGAGCCGACAATGAGCAGTTCTTC CASRAQAGADNEQFF TRBD2 TRBV19 NA TRBJ2-1
TGCAGCGTTGAATCCAGGGACGAGCAGTACTTC CSVESRDEQYF NA TRBV29-1 NA TRBJ2-7
TGTGCCAGCAGCTCTCAGGCAGGGTTGGGGGGCACTGAAGCTTTCTTT CASSSQAGLGGTEAFF NA TRBV7-2 NA TRBJ1-1
TGTGCCTGGGGGGGACAGGGGGCTAGAATAGAGACCCAGTACTTC CAWGGQGARIETQYF TRBD1 TRBV30 NA TRBJ2-5
TGCAGTGCTAGAGTAGGGGGCCAAGAGACCCAGTACTTC CSARVGGQETQYF NA TRBV20-1 few TRBJ2-5
TGTGCCAGCAGCCCCGGTATCCCGGGACAGGGCTACAATGAGCAGTTCTTC CASSPGIPGQGYNEQFF TRBD1 TRBV7-2 NA TRBJ2-1
TGTGCCAGCAGTTACTCGAGAACAGGTGGGAACACCATATATTTT CASSYSRTGGNTIYF NA TRBV6-5 NA TRBJ1-3
TGTGCCAGCAGCCCCTTTCCGCGGGCCCGAGATACGCAGTATTTT CASSPFPRARDTQYF NA TRBV7-2 few TRBJ2-3
TGCAGTGCCGAGGCCGGGACAGGGGACACTGAAGCTTTCTTT CSAEAGTGDTEAFF TRBD1 TRBV20-1 few TRBJ1-1
TGTGCCAGCAGTGGGGACACGACCAATCAGCCCCAGCATTTT CASSGDTTNQPQHF NA TRBV6-2/TRBV6-3 NA TRBJ1-5
TGTGCCAGCAGCTTAGGGACAGGGGGCGGGTACGAGCAGTACTTC CASSLGTGGGYEQYF TRBD1 TRBV7-8 NA TRBJ2-7
TGTGCCACCAGCAGAGTGGCGAGGTCAGGCAATCAGCCCCAGCATTTT CATSRVARSGNQPQHF NA TRBV15 few TRBJ1-5
TGTGCCACCAGCAGCTACAGGGGGCGCACTGAAGCTTTCTTT CATSSYRGRTEAFF TRBD1 TRBV15 few TRBJ1-1
TGTGCCAGCACGAGGGGGTCGACGGCGGTCGAGGGCTACACCTTC CASTRGSTAVEGYTF NA TRBV6-1 NA TRBJ1-2
TGTGCCAGCAGCTTGGAACAGGGGCGGAACGGCTACACCTTC CASSLEQGRNGYTF TRBD1 TRBV5-4 NA TRBJ1-2
TGTGCCAGTGGAGTCGGACACTCCTACGAGCAGTACTTC CASGVGHSYEQYF NA TRBV19 NA TRBJ2-7
TGCAGTGCCGCAGCGAACACTGAAGCTTTCTTT CSAAANTEAFF NA TRBV20-1 NA TRBJ1-1
TGTGCCAGCTGCGGGAGCTCCTACGAGCAGTACTTC CASCGSSYEQYF TRBD2 TRBV6-1 NA TRBJ2-7
TGCAGTGCTCGACGACAGGAGGACTATGGCTACACCTTC CSARRQEDYGYTF NA TRBV20-1 NA TRBJ1-2
TGCAGTGCTAGAGAGGCTAGCATCGATGAGCAGTTCTTC CSAREASIDEQFF NA TRBV20-1 NA TRBJ2-1
TGTGCCAGCAGCCCCCGACAGGGGTCGCACCAAGAGACCCAGTACTTC CASSPRQGSHQETQYF TRBD1 TRBV7-8 few TRBJ2-5
TGTGCCAGCAGCGACAGGGTCTCGAACACTGAAGCTTTCTTT CASSDRVSNTEAFF TRBD1 TRBV2 NA TRBJ1-1
TGCGCCAGCAGCTCCGGGACAGTTGCGCCTGAGCAGTTCTTC CASSSGTVAPEQFF TRBD1 TRBV5-1 NA TRBJ2-1
TGTGCCATCAGCGGAACAGGGCGCGAGCAGTACTTC CAISGTGREQYF NA TRBV10-3 NA TRBJ2-7
TGTGCCAGTAGTATGGACAGGAGCTCCTACAATGAGCAGTTCTTC CASSMDRSSYNEQFF TRBD1 TRBV19 few TRBJ2-1
TGTGCCAGCAGTGTGACTCTGATGGTTTCACCCCTCCACTTT CASSVTLMVSPLHF NA TRBV2 few TRBJ1-6
TGCAGTGCTAGAGGGTCCCAGGGAATGAGCTACACCTTC CSARGSQGMSYTF NA TRBV20-1 few TRBJ1-2
TGTGCCAGCAGCTATAGCGGGAGACACGGGGAGCTGTTTTTT CASSYSGRHGELFF TRBD2 TRBV7-2 NA TRBJ2-2
TGCAGTGCTAGTCAGGGGGCGGACGAGCAGTACTTC CSASQGADEQYF TRBD1 TRBV20-1 NA TRBJ2-7
TGTGCCAGCAGTCCCCGGGACAGCAATCAGCCCCAGCATTTT CASSPRDSNQPQHF NA TRBV6-1 few TRBJ1-5
TGTGCCAGCAGCTTTGTGGGGACTGAAGCTTTCTTT CASSFVGTEAFF NA TRBV5-6 few TRBJ1-1
TGCAGCGTGGCAGACAGTTTAGCTAACTATGGCTACACCTTC CSVADSLANYGYTF NA TRBV29-1 once TRBJ1-2
TGTGCCAGCAGCCTACTAGCGGGAGCTCAAGATACGCAGTATTTT CASSLLAGAQDTQYF TRBD2 TRBV7-3 NA TRBJ2-3
TGTGCCAGCAGCTTAGATGGAGGGCCAGATACGCAGTATTTT CASSLDGGPDTQYF NA TRBV7-2 NA TRBJ2-3